What follows are 9 T cell receptor beta chains derived from one specimen sequenced in a study of blood T cells in healthy people across ages (dated by TCRdb to the mid-2010s). The library relied on 5' RACE. The sequencing machine was an Illumina HiSeq 2500. The second PCR ran for roughly 7 to 12 cycles and used a J-beta primer mix along with a sample-barcoded 5' primer. TCRdb cleaned the public reads at Q25 with fastp, built clones with MiXCR and kept in-frame beta chains. For every CDR3 protein sequence, its rows merge into one entry that carries the most common genes and DNA. Within this sample are around 650,000 distinct CDR3 sequences, with about 30% of them counted one time only. The ten largest clones take up less than 20% of the sample. The sequenced sample was blood. The origin of the receptors is an elderly woman in good health. Donor details come from another sample of the same person, matched by shared clones.

This clonotype has more than one count but fewer than ten. This chain uses TRBV27 with TRBJ2-1; 9 bases are shared with TRBD2. Trimming at V came to 6 bases and at J to 7 bases, leaving 10 bases not matched to a gene. Germline CDR1 and CDR2: MNHEY and SMNVEV (reference sequence). This CDR3 region has 15 residues. CDR3 region: CASRTQRGARNEQFF. CDR3 bases: TGTGCCAGCAGAACTCAGCGGGGGGCCCGTAATGAGCAGTTCTTC.

V usage is TRBV12-3 or TRBV12-4 and J usage is TRBJ1-6, with TRBD1 matching 8 bases. The CDR3 is 16 amino acids. V shed 5 bases, J shed 6 bases, and the junction held 9 bases outside the gene matches. The CDR3 protein is CASSPRTGNVNSPLHF. The CDR3 DNA sequence: TGTGCCAGCAGTCCCCGGACAGGGAACGTTAATTCACCCCTCCACTTT.

This clonotype was seen ten or more times. The rearrangement links TRBV5-5 to TRBJ2-5, with 14 bases identical to TRBD2. Trimming cost V 0 bases and J 1 base; bases outside gene matches: 11. CDR1 and CDR2 from the germline V gene are SGHKS and YYEKEE (reference sequence). CDR3 size: 20 residues. CDR3 in DNA: TGTGCCAGCAGCTTGGACGGGACTAGCGGGGGAGGTCAGGTCCAAGAGACCCAGTACTTC. Translating it yields CASSLDGTSGGGQVQETQYF.

This clonotype was counted a few times. The V gene is TRBV6-2 or TRBV6-3, the J gene TRBJ2-5, with 10 bases identical to TRBD2. The CDR3 has 14 amino acids. V gave up 2 bases and J gave up 13 bases; unmatched junction bases: 10. CDR1 is MNHEY and CDR2 is SVGEGT in the germline V gene. CDR3 in amino acids: CASSYGLAGEKWYF. The CDR3, as DNA: TGTGCCAGCAGTTACGGGCTAGCGGGGGAGAAATGGTACTTC.

The chain is built from TRBV7-4 and TRBJ1-6; D gene ambiguous. V was clipped by 3 bases and J by 15 bases, with 21 bases between them. The CDR3 consists of 15 residues. CDR1 SGHVT and CDR2 SQSDAQ come from the germline V gene. This CDR3 is CASSFLPPPDRDLHF. As DNA, the CDR3 is TGTGCCAGCAGCTTTTTGCCCCCGCCGGACCGGGACCTCCACTTT.

The rearrangement joins TRBV5-1 to TRBJ2-1; TRBD2 might be the D (6 bases). The CDR3 has 17 residues. Trimming shortened V by 2 bases and J by 7 bases, and 22 bases separated the two germline ends. The V gene's germline CDR1 is SGHRS and CDR2 YFSETQ. The CDR3, as DNA: TGCGCCAGCAGCTTAGGTGGGAGGTCGTCTTTTGGGAATGAGCAGTTCTTC. Translated, it gives CASSLGGRSSFGNEQFF.

The chain employs TRBV7-2 and TRBJ2-1, with a weak D call TRBD2 (6 bases). This CDR3 is 14 amino acids long. V was clipped by 2 bases and J by 6 bases, with 11 bases between them. CDR1 SGHTA and CDR2 FQGNSA come from the germline V gene. In DNA form, the CDR3 reads TGTGCCAGCAGCTTATGGAACGGGGGCAATGAGCAGTTCTTC. This codes for CASSLWNGGNEQFF.

This sequence joins TRBV7-7 and TRBJ2-5; TRBD2 is a possible D gene (7 bases). The CDR3 extends over 18 amino acids. Trimming pared 4 bases from V and 1 base from J, leaving 22 bases between. The germline V gene has CDR1 SSHAT and CDR2 FNYEAQ (reference sequence). In DNA, the CDR3 is TGTGCCAGCAGCTCCCGGGCGGGGGCCATCTTGATCCAAGAGACCCAGTACTTC. Protein: CASSSRAGAILIQETQYF.

In its sample, this clonotype was seen many times. This sequence joins TRBV15 and TRBJ2-1; no clear D gene. The CDR3 totals 14 residues. V was trimmed by 5 bases and J by 0 bases, leaving 8 bases between them. In germline, CDR1 is LNHNV, CDR2 YYDKDF (reference sequence). CDR3 nucleotides: TGTGCCACCAGCTCCCCGAGCTCCTACAATGAGCAGTTCTTC. Residues: CATSSPSSYNEQFF. Drawing the rest from reference TRBV15 and TRBJ2-1, the complete variable domain is DAMVIQNPRYQVTQFGKPVTLSCSQTLNHNVMYWYQQKSSQAPKLLFHYYDKDFNNEADTPDNFQSRRPNTSFCFLDIRSPGLGDTAMYLCATSSPSSYNEQFFGPGTRLTVL.